Listed here are 20 T cell receptor beta chains from one sample, sequenced in a study of CXCR3-negative and CXCR3-positive naive CD8 T cells. Study-wide results and limits: For CXCR3-positive naive cells, TRB CDR3s were more hydrophobic than those of CXCR3-negative naive cells.

The authors prepared UMI-labeled TRB cDNA libraries by 5' RACE. TCRdb re-called the 5' RACE reads and shows each CDR3 protein once, DNA omitted. Recorded for this sample: roughly 120,000 distinct CDR3 sequences. Their antigen targets remain unknown. Sample: naive CXCR3+ CD8+ T cells from blood. Subset given: CD45RO-CCR7+CD27+CD95- naive CD8+ T cells expressing CXCR3 (TNR3+). The receptors stem from a human donor in good health. Some clones in this sample may be carry-over from other donors' samples.

The J gene is TRBJ2-1, the V gene TRBV4-3. The CDR3 spans 13 residues. In germline, CDR1 is LGHNA, CDR2 YSLEER. CDR3 amino acids: CASSQGFYNEQFF.

The chain joins TRBV6-6 to TRBJ2-5; TCRdb picks TRBD2, but there is no DNA to check that call. The CDR3 sequence is 16 residues long. Germline values: CDR1 MNHNY, CDR2 SVGAGI (reference sequence). The CDR3: CASSNTLAGGQETQYF.

The chain is built from TRBV27 and TRBJ1-1. This CDR3 is built from 13 residues. Germline values: CDR1 MNHEY, CDR2 SMNVEV (reference sequence). The CDR3 reads CASRGAMNTEAFF.

The chain joins TRBV7-6 to TRBJ1-5; TCRdb's assignment of TRBD1 cannot be checked, as there is no DNA. The length of the CDR3 is 18 residues. CDR1 is SGHVS and CDR2 is FNYEAQ in the germline V gene. The CDR3 sequence: CASSPWQGGFESNQPQHF.

The chain has TRBV7-6 and TRBJ2-5; TCRdb gives TRBD2 as the D gene, but with no DNA this cannot be confirmed. There are 16 residues in the CDR3. Germline V gene data show CDR1 as SGHVS and CDR2 as FNYEAQ. The CDR3 sequence is CASTPIGRERQETQYF.

The genes are TRBV11-2 and TRBJ2-7. The CDR3 runs 12 residues. The germline V gene has CDR1 SGHAT and CDR2 FQNNGV. CDR3 sequence reads: CASSQSADEQYF.

This CDR3 is CASSPGHMIQETQYF. This chain links TRBV7-3 with TRBJ2-5; TCRdb's assignment of TRBD1 cannot be checked, as there is no DNA. Germline lookup yields CDR1 SGHTA and CDR2 FQGTGA. CDR3 length: 15 amino acids.

This chain links TRBV10-3 with TRBJ1-2; TCRdb designates TRBD1, a call that cannot be tested without DNA. This CDR3 contains 15 residues. Germline V CDR1 and CDR2: ENHRY, SYGVKD. CDR3 loop: CAISESTGQGSGYTF.

The chain is built from TRBV28 and TRBJ2-3. Looked up from germline, CDR1 is MDHEN and CDR2 is SYDVKM. The CDR3 loop spans 13 amino acids. CDR3 sequence: CASSPHSTDTQYF.

The rearrangement uses TRBV9 and TRBJ1-1. This CDR3 comprises 14 residues. The V gene's germline CDR1 is SGDLS and CDR2 YYNGEE. CDR3 in amino acids: CASSVSAGNTEAFF.

The CDR3 loop is CASTTGTALSGNTIYF. This chain links TRBV13 with TRBJ1-3; TCRdb's assignment of TRBD1 cannot be checked, as there is no DNA. The CDR3 covers 16 residues. Germline values: CDR1 PRHDT, CDR2 FYEKMQ (reference sequence).

The chain combines TRBV7-2 with TRBJ1-1. Germline values: CDR1 SGHTA, CDR2 FQGNSA. This CDR3 region has 15 residues. CDR3 residues: CASSLYWGEVTEAFF.

The chain is built from TRBV28 and TRBJ1-5; the TCRdb D gene call, TRBD1, has no DNA to confirm it. The CDR3 sequence is 14 residues long. Germline V gene data show CDR1 as MDHEN and CDR2 as SYDVKM. This CDR3 reads CASSFLQGDQPQHF.

V is TRBV7-9 and J is TRBJ2-3; TCRdb's assignment of TRBD2 cannot be checked, as there is no DNA. This CDR3 region has 16 residues. CDR1 and CDR2 (germline): SEHNR, FQNEAQ (reference sequence). The CDR3 sequence: CASSLSSGAVEVTQYF.

This chain links TRBV3-1 with TRBJ1-5; TCRdb gives TRBD1 as the D gene, but with no DNA this cannot be confirmed. This CDR3 is 14 amino acids long. The V gene's germline CDR1 is LGHDT and CDR2 YNNKEL (reference sequence). The CDR3 sequence is CASSLQGGNQPQHF. The full variable domain, rest sourced from reference TRBV3-1 and TRBJ1-5, is DTAVSQTPKYLVTQMGNDKSIKCEQNLGHDTMYWYKQDSKKFLKIMFSYNNKELIINETVPNRFSPKSPDKAHLNLHINSLELGDSAVYFCASSLQGGNQPQHFGDGTRLSIL.

The rearrangement joins TRBV7-9 to TRBJ1-5; the D call of TRBD1 rests on TCRdb alone, since no DNA is present to check it. CDR1 and CDR2 (germline): SEHNR, FQNEAQ (reference sequence). The CDR3 consists of 16 residues. CDR3 loop: CASSLAGRGTNQPQHF.

This rearrangement joins TRBV4-1 to TRBJ2-1. CDR3 length equals 16 residues. CDR1 and CDR2 (germline): MGHRA, YSYEKL. The CDR3 reads CASSQERGDSYNEQFF.

This chain connects TRBV5-1 to TRBJ1-2. The CDR3 contains 14 residues. Germline V gene lookup returns CDR1 SGHRS and CDR2 YFSETQ. The CDR3: CASSWGEEHYGYTF.

This rearrangement joins TRBV4-1 to TRBJ1-1; as DNA is missing, the TRBD1 call by TCRdb cannot be tested. Germline V gene lookup returns CDR1 MGHRA and CDR2 YSYEKL. The length of the CDR3 is 16 residues. The CDR3 sequence is CASTLVGAGFGAEAFF.

CDR3 loop: CASSPFGTSGRTDTQYF. The genes are TRBV5-1 and TRBJ2-3; as DNA is missing, the TRBD2 call by TCRdb cannot be tested. This CDR3 has 17 amino acids. Germline V lookup: CDR1 SGHRS, CDR2 YFSETQ.